This entry concerns a single T cell receptor beta chain. The data are from a study of blood T cell repertoires in COVID-19. CDR1 is SGHAT, CDR2 FQNNGV, per germline. V lost 3 bases, J lost 2 bases, and 3 bases stayed unmatched. The CDR3 contains 15 residues. Libraries were prepared by immunoSEQ multiplex PCR; TCRdb keeps only in-frame clonotypes and omits some of them. The sample consists of almost 95,000 clones, 55% to 80% of them appearing once. The source material was peripheral blood. The TCR comes from an older woman in a cohort sampled during active or convalescent COVID-19. The chain is built from TRBV11-2 and TRBJ2-1; 8 bases are shared with TRBD1. CDR3: CASSLGQETYNEQFF. The CDR3 nucleotides read TGTGCCAGCAGCTTGGGACAGGAGACCTACAATGAGCAGTTCTTC.